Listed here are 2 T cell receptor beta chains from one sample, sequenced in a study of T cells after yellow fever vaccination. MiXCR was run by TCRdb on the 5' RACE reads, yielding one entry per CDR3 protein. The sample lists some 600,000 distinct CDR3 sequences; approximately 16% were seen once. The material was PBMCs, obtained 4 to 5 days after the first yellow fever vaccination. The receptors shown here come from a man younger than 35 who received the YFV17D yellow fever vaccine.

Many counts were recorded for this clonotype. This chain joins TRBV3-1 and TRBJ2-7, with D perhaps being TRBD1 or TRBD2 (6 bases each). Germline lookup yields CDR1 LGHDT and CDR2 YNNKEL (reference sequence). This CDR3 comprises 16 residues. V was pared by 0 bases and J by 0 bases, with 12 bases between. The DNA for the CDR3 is TGTGCCAGCAGCCAAGATGAAGGGGGGTGCTCCTACGAGCAGTACGTC. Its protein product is CASSQDEGGCSYEQYV.

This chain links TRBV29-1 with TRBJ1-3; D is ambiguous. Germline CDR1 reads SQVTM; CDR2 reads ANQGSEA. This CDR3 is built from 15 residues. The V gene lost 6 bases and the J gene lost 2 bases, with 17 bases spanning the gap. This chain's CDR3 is CSVGWTPEPGNTIYF. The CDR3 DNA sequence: TGCAGCGTGGGGTGGACCCCAGAGCCTGGAAACACCATATATTTT.